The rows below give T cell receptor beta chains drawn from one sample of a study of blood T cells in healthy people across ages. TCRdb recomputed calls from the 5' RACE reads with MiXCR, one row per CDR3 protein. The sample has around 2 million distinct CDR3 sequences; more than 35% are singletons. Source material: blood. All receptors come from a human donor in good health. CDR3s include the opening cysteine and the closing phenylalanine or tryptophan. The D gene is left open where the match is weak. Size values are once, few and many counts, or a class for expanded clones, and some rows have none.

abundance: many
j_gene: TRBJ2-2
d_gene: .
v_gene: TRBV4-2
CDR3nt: TGTGCCAGCAGCCAAGACAAGGGAAACACCGGGGAGCTGTTTTTT
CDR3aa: CASSQDKGNTGELFF

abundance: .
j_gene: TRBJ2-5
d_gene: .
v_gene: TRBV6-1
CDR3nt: TGTGCCAGCAGTGACATCCGGGACGGAGAGACCCAGTACTTC
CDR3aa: CASSDIRDGETQYF

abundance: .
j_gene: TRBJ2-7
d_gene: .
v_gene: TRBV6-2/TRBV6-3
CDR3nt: TGTGCCAGCAGGGCTAGCCCGGGACGGGAGAGCTCCTACAAGCAGTACTTC
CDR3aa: CASRASPGRESSYKQYF

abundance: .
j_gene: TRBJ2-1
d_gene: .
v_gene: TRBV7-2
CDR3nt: TGTGCCAGCAGCTTAGGGCCGGCGGGCTACAATGAGCAGTTCTTC
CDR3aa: CASSLGPAGYNEQFF

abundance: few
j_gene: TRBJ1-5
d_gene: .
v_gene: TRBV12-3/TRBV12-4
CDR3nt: TGTGCCAGCATGCCTTATGACCCTAGCAATCAGCCCCAGCATTTT
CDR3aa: CASMPYDPSNQPQHF

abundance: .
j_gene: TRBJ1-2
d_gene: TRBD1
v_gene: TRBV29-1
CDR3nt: TGCAGCGCCGGGACAGGGACGAGAGGGGGACAGAACTATGGCTACACCTTC
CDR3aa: CSAGTGTRGGQNYGYTF

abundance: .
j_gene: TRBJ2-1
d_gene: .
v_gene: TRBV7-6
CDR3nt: TGTGCCAGCAGCCCAGGAGTGTCGGGGGTATACAATGAGCAGTTCTTC
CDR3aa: CASSPGVSGVYNEQFF

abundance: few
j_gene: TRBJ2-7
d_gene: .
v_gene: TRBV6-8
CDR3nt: TGTGCCGGCACTCAAATCGATTCCCCGGCGGACTACGAGCAGTACTTC
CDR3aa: CAGTQIDSPADYEQYF

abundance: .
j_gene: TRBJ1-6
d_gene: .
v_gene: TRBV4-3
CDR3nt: TGCGCCAGCAGCCAAGGGGGACGTTCTAATTCACCCCTCCACTTT
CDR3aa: CASSQGGRSNSPLHF

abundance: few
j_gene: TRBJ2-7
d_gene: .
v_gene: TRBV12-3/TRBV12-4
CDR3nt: TGTGCCAGCAGTTTCGCGACTACCTACGAGCAGTACTTC
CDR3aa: CASSFATTYEQYF